Following are 24 T cell receptor beta chains from one sample sequenced in a study of blood T cell repertoires in COVID-19 (dated by TCRdb to the early 2020s). Receptor amplification or capture employed the immunoSEQ multiplex PCR assay. Imported from immuneACCESS, the table was reduced by TCRdb to in-frame sequences with V and J called. These copies leave out some clones; in studies compared against another copy, an unresolved V gene accounts for under half, and the cause of the remainder is not known. Here the sample has 200,000 or so clones; 70% to 90% occur a single time. Of the sample, around 3.8% is held by the ten largest clones. The material sequenced was PBMCs or T cells enriched from blood (not recorded which). The origin of the receptors is a woman between 40 and 50 years old with acute COVID-19.

The V and J genes are TRBV5-1 and TRBJ2-2, with 9 bases aligning to TRBD1. Germline CDR1 SGHRS, CDR2 YFSETQ. V lost 1 base and J lost 3; bases outside the gene matches: 4. The CDR3 contains 16 residues. CDR3 bases: TGCGCCAGCAGCTTGCAGGGGACAGGGTACACCGGGGAGCTGTTTTTT. Protein: CASSLQGTGYTGELFF. Full variable domain (missing parts from reference TRBV5-1 and TRBJ2-2): KAGVTQTPRYLIKTRGQQVTLSCSPISGHRSVSWYQQTPGQGLQFLFEYFSETQRNKGNFPGRFSGRQFSNSRSEMNVSTLELGDSALYLCASSLQGTGYTGELFFGEGSRLTVL.

This clone was observed once. The rearrangement joins TRBV18 to TRBJ1-3, with D possibly being TRBD1 (5 bases). Germline loops: CDR1 KGHSH, CDR2 LQKENI. V was cut by 0 bases and J by 11 bases, with 11 bases left in between. The CDR3 is made up of 13 amino acids. CDR3 region: CASSPPPRQPIYF. The CDR3 bases are TGTGCCAGCTCACCACCACCGAGACAGCCCATATATTTT. The whole variable domain, remainder taken from reference TRBV18 and TRBJ1-3, is NAGVMQNPRHLVRRRGQEARLRCSPMKGHSHVYWYRQLPEEGLKFMVYLQKENIIDESGMPKERFSAEFPKEGPSILRIQQVVRGDSAAYFCASSPPPRQPIYFGEGSWLTVV.

CDR3 in amino acids: CASSSQGGTEAFF. The CDR3 DNA reads TGTGCCAGTAGTAGCCAGGGCGGCACTGAAGCTTTCTTT. The chain joins TRBV19 to TRBJ1-1; D possibly corresponds to TRBD1 (5 bases). The V gene's germline CDR1 is LNHDA and CDR2 SQIVND (reference sequence). The germline V and J ends were trimmed by 4 bases and 4 bases, with 10 bases remaining between them. The length of the CDR3 is 13 residues. Full variable domain (missing parts from reference TRBV19 and TRBJ1-1): DGGITQSPKYLFRKEGQNVTLSCEQNLNHDAMYWYRQDPGQGLRLIYYSQIVNDFQKGDIAEGYSVSREKKESFPLTVTSAQKNPTAFYLCASSSQGGTEAFFGQGTRLTVV.

The rearrangement joins TRBV19 to TRBJ1-2, with D unresolved. V shed 0 bases and J shed 5 bases, with 10 bases lying between them. The CDR3 totals 14 residues. Germline CDR1 reads LNHDA; CDR2 reads SQIVND (reference sequence). CDR3 in amino acids: CASSIDRGPYGYTF. CDR3 in DNA: TGTGCCAGTAGTATAGATCGGGGTCCTTATGGCTACACCTTC.

The rearrangement links TRBV11-2 to TRBJ1-6, with TRBD1 matching 8 bases. CDR1 is SGHAT and CDR2 is FQNNGV in the germline V gene. Losses at the gene ends were 2 bases for V and 5 bases for J; bases not matched to a gene: 5. The CDR3 contains 16 residues. CDR3 sequence reads: CASSLRTGLDNSPLHF. CDR3 nucleotides: TGTGCCAGCAGCTTAAGGACAGGGCTCGATAATTCACCCCTCCACTTT.

V is TRBV9 and J is TRBJ2-2, with D hard to call. Between the trimmed V and J ends, which lost 3 bases and 6 bases, there was a span of 3 bases. The germline CDR1 and CDR2 sequences are SGDLS and YYNGEE. CDR3 length equals 11 residues. The CDR3 bases are TGTGCCAGCAGCGGCGCCGGGGAGCTGTTTTTT. This encodes CASSGAGELFF.

A note on this clone: The same CDR3 arises from other DNA sequences in this sample as well. V usage is TRBV5-1 and J usage is TRBJ2-1; D is undetermined. Trimming left V 0 bases short and J 0 bases short, with 7 bases between. CDR1 is SGHRS and CDR2 is YFSETQ in the germline V gene. This CDR3 region has 15 residues. Written as DNA, the CDR3 is TGCGCCAGCAGCTTGGATTGGAGCTCCTACAATGAGCAGTTCTTC. Translated: CASSLDWSSYNEQFF.

The rearrangement uses TRBV2 and TRBJ2-5; 9 bases map to TRBD1. CDR3 length: 14 amino acids. Germline trimming cut 7 bases from V and 2 bases from J; bases unmatched to any gene: 5. Germline lookup yields CDR1 SNHLY and CDR2 FYNNEI. The CDR3 region is CASTRTGAQETQYF. The CDR3, as DNA: TGTGCCAGCACTAGGACAGGGGCTCAAGAGACCCAGTACTTC.

The table lists this clone with a count of one. V and J are TRBV4-1 and TRBJ2-1; D perhaps matches TRBD2 (5 bases). Trimming took 1 base from V and 1 from J, leaving 8 bases between them. The CDR3 sequence is 15 residues long. The germline V gene has CDR1 MGHRA and CDR2 YSYEKL. CDR3 loop: CASSQAGSSYNEQFF. The DNA of the CDR3 is TGCGCCAGCAGCCAAGCGGGGAGTTCCTACAATGAGCAGTTCTTC.

The chain combines TRBV7-2 with TRBJ1-3; no clear D. V lost 1 base to trimming and J lost 4 bases, with 17 bases between them. The CDR3 spans 17 residues. Germline lookup yields CDR1 SGHTA and CDR2 FQGNSA. The DNA of the CDR3 is TGTGCCAGCAGCTTAGGGGTCGGCGGCCATTCCGGAAACACCATATATTTT. Translating it yields CASSLGVGGHSGNTIYF.

The chain carries TRBV27 and TRBJ2-7, with D perhaps TRBD1 (5 bases). This CDR3 is built from 15 residues. Germline CDR1 MNHEY, CDR2 SMNVEV (reference sequence). V was clipped by 2 bases and J by 2 bases, with 13 bases between them. The CDR3 here is CASSLRGGLPYEQYV. DNA of the CDR3: TGTGCCAGCAGTTTAAGGGGCGGATTGCCCTACGAGCAGTACGTC.

The chain joins TRBV24-1 to TRBJ1-5; D unclear. CDR3 length equals 14 residues. V shed 9 bases and J shed 0 bases, with 11 bases lying between them. The germline CDR1 and CDR2 sequences are KGHDR and SFDVKD. DNA for the CDR3: TGTGCCACCGCGAGGAACCGTAGCAATCAGCCCCAGCATTTT. This codes for CATARNRSNQPQHF.

V and J are TRBV7-3 and TRBJ2-3, with 10 bases identical to TRBD1. CDR1 SGHTA and CDR2 FQGTGA come from the germline V gene. This CDR3 comprises 15 residues. V shed 5 bases and J 5 bases; nucleotides not matched to a gene: 7. CDR3 nucleotide sequence: TGTGCCAGCAGCCTGACAGGGGGCCGGGAAGATACGCAGTATTTT. Translation: CASSLTGGREDTQYF.

The V and J genes are TRBV27 and TRBJ1-6; the D gene is possibly TRBD1 (5 bases). Trimming took off 4 bases at V and 1 base at J, with 11 bases between the two ends. CDR3 length: 16 amino acids. Germline V gene sequence: CDR1 MNHEY, CDR2 SMNVEV (reference sequence). Here the CDR3 reads CASSSIGVSYNSPLHF. In nucleotides, the CDR3 is TGTGCCAGCAGTTCCATAGGGGTATCCTATAATTCACCCCTCCACTTT.

This clone was counted once. The chain is built from TRBV11-2 and TRBJ1-2; D possibly corresponds to TRBD1 (6 bases). Looked up from germline, CDR1 is SGHAT and CDR2 is FQNNGV. Trimming left V 5 bases short and J 11 bases short, with 18 bases between. The CDR3 extends over 13 amino acids. CDR3 amino acids: CASSPVGGAGYTF. The DNA for the CDR3 is TGTGCCAGCAGCCCCGTAGGGGGGGCGGGATACACCTTC.

The rearrangement links TRBV9 to TRBJ1-6, with 10 bases aligning to TRBD1. In germline, CDR1 is SGDLS, CDR2 YYNGEE. After removal of 0 bases from V and 10 bases from J, the junction contained 4 bases not matched to a gene. CDR3 length equals 15 residues. For the CDR3, the DNA is TGTGCCAGCAGCGTAGGCGGACAGGGGGGCTCACCCCTCCACTTT. Translating gives CASSVGGQGGSPLHF.

This chain connects TRBV27 to TRBJ1-1, with D maybe TRBD1 (6 bases). Germline assignment: CDR1 MNHEY and CDR2 SMNVEV (reference sequence). The CDR3 sequence is 11 residues long. Trimming cost V 7 bases and J 5 bases, with 8 bases left between them. CDR3 in DNA: TGTGCCAGCACTACAGGGACTGAAGCTTTCTTT. Amino acid sequence: CASTTGTEAFF.

This clone was recorded once. The chain employs TRBV15 and TRBJ1-1, with D possibly being TRBD1 (6 bases). Germline V gene lookup returns CDR1 LNHNV and CDR2 YYDKDF (reference sequence). Trimming took 1 base from V and 1 from J, leaving 10 bases between them. The CDR3 extends over 15 amino acids. CDR3 amino acids: CATSRGTARNTEAFF. In DNA, the CDR3 is TGTGCCACCAGCAGAGGGACAGCCAGGAACACTGAAGCTTTCTTT.

The chain has TRBV4-1 and TRBJ1-4; D is undetermined. V was clipped by 0 bases and J by 2 bases, with 7 bases between them. CDR3 length: 15 amino acids. Germline V lookup: CDR1 MGHRA, CDR2 YSYEKL. DNA of the CDR3: TGCGCCAGCAGCCAAGATCCCGGGACTAATGAAAAACTGTTTTTT. It yields the protein CASSQDPGTNEKLFF.

Here the CDR3 reads CASSLLSSSEAFF. Written as DNA, the CDR3 is TGTGCCAGCAGCCTCCTCAGTTCGTCTGAAGCTTTCTTT. The chain has TRBV27 and TRBJ1-1; D is unresolved. The V end was cut by 6 bases, the J end by 6 bases, with 14 bases between. The CDR3 consists of 13 residues. CDR1 is MNHEY, CDR2 SMNVEV, per germline (reference sequence).

J is TRBJ2-4 and V is TRBV21-1; TRBD1, the table's D call, was not compared with the DNA. TRBV21-1 represents a pseudogene. CDR3 length: 18 amino acids. The CDR3 DNA sequence: TGTGCCAGCAGCAAAGCTGGAGCCAGACAGATAGCCAAAAACATTCAGTACTTC. Translation: CASSKAGARQIAKNIQYF.

This rearrangement joins TRBV5-1 to TRBJ1-1, with 7 nucleotides matching TRBD1. Trimming took 0 bases from V and 0 from J; bases not matched to a gene: 5. The CDR3 length is 16 residues. The germline gives CDR1 SGHRS, CDR2 YFSETQ. CDR3 region: CASSLDLGGMNTEAFF. In DNA form, the CDR3 reads TGCGCCAGCAGCTTGGATTTAGGGGGCATGAACACTGAAGCTTTCTTT.

This clone was observed once. The chain employs TRBV4-1 and TRBJ1-6, with a weak D call TRBD1 (6 bases). V was shortened by 0 bases and J by 10 bases, with 19 bases between the two germline ends. Germline assignment: CDR1 MGHRA and CDR2 YSYEKL. This CDR3 is 17 amino acids long. CDR3 in amino acids: CASSQESARGGVSPLHF. The CDR3 DNA is TGCGCCAGCAGCCAAGAAAGTGCTAGGGGGGGCGTATCACCCCTCCACTTT.

The rearrangement links TRBV19 to TRBJ1-1; 9 bases agree with TRBD1. The germline V gene encodes CDR1 LNHDA and CDR2 SQIVND (reference sequence). The CDR3 is made up of 13 amino acids. Trimming removed 9 bases from V and 2 bases from J; junction bases left unmatched: 4. CDR3 nucleotide sequence: TGTGCCAGCGGGACAGGGCCAAACACTGAAGCTTTCTTT. It specifies CASGTGPNTEAFF.